According to its frequency, the clone carrying this T cell receptor beta chain is medium-sized. Multiplex touch-down PCR amplified TRB using TRB-A and TRB-B pools in one tube. TCRdb reprocessed the multiplex PCR reads and keeps a single row for each CDR3 protein, giving no DNA. The table lists a few thousand distinct CDR3 sequences, with roughly 14% in the top ten. The CDR3 loop spans 15 amino acids. The germline V gene has CDR1 SGHDT and CDR2 YYEEEE. The entry originates in a study of T cell clusters in autoimmune cytopenias. TRB was amplified from about 270 ng of peripheral blood genomic DNA per sample.

The sample taken for sequencing was peripheral blood. V gene TRBV5-6 combines with J gene TRBJ2-5; TCRdb's D gene call, TRBD1, goes unchecked for lack of DNA. This clonotype originated in a human donor with an autoimmune cytopenia or autoimmune hepatitis (not recorded which). CDR3: CASSLGQGVLETQYF. The full variable domain, in which reference TRBV5-6 and TRBJ2-5 provide the parts outside the CDR3, is DAGVTQSPTHLIKTRGQQVTLRCSPKSGHDTVSWYQQALGQGPQFIFQYYEEEERQRGNFPDRFSGHQFPNYSSELNVNALLLGDSALYLCASSLGQGVLETQYFGPGTRLLVL.